This is a list of T cell receptor beta chains from one sample in a study of shared clonotypes between healthy human individuals. Some clones are missing from TCRdb's copy, which holds only in-frame ones; the method was immunoSEQ multiplex PCR. The repertoire holds some 1.1 million clones, with around 77% as singletons. The source material was memory CD4+ T cells from PBMCs. The receptors come from a man younger than 35 in good health. Some clones in this sample may be carry-over from other donors' samples. Both conserved end residues are part of each CDR3. The D gene is left open where the match is weak. Clone size is stated in some rows and not others, as once, few, many or a class when expanded.

>TRBV18|17|TRBJ2-4|-|few
TGTGCCAGCTCACCACAAACGGGATCGGGTGGCAAAAACATTCAGTACTTC
CASSPQTGSGGKNIQYF
>TRBV7-2|15|TRBJ2-4|TRBD1|once
TGTGCCAGCAGCTTACCTGGGACAGTCAAAAACATTCAGTACTTC
CASSLPGTVKNIQYF
>TRBV2|14|TRBJ1-2|-|once
TGTGCCAGCAGAATTCAGGGGATCAGCTATGGCTACACCTTC
CASRIQGISYGYTF
>TRBV19|16|TRBJ2-1|TRBD1|-
TGTGCCAGTAGTATTCAAGGGCAGGGGGCTTACAATGAGCAGTTCTTC
CASSIQGQGAYNEQFF
>TRBV19|14|TRBJ2-6|-|-
TGTGCCACCCGACAGTCCTCTGGGGCCAACGTCCTGACTTTC
CATRQSSGANVLTF
>TRBV11-2|14|TRBJ2-7|TRBD2|-
TGTGCCAGCAGCTCACGCGGGACTACCTACGAGCAGTACTTC
CASSSRGTTYEQYF
>TRBV11-2|15|TRBJ2-1|TRBD1|-
TGTGCCAGCAGCTTGGGGACAGGGCTCCACAATGAGCAGTTCTTC
CASSLGTGLHNEQFF
>TRBV9|15|TRBJ2-1|TRBD2|few
TGTGCCAGCAGCCGCCGGACTAGCGGTTACAATGAGCAGTTCTTC
CASSRRTSGYNEQFF
>TRBV7-2|16|TRBJ1-2|-|-
TGTGCCAGCAGCTTAGGCCGCCCCCAGGATAACTATGGCTACACCTTC
CASSLGRPQDNYGYTF
>TRBV4-3|17|TRBJ2-2|-|-
TGCGCCAGCAGCCAAGTATTCGGACTAATCGACACCGGGGAGCTGTTTTTT
CASSQVFGLIDTGELFF
>TRBV5-1|12|TRBJ2-3|-|-
TGCGCCAGCAGCTTGCTCGCAGATACGCAGTATTTT
CASSLLADTQYF
>TRBV7-2|15|TRBJ2-7|-|-
TGTGCCAGCAGCTTAGCGCCGGGCGCAGGTCCGAGGCAGTACTTC
CASSLAPGAGPRQYF
>TRBV11-2|14|TRBJ1-1|TRBD1|-
TGTGCCAGCAGCTTACTTCCGCGAGACAGGGAGGCTTTCTTT
CASSLLPRDREAFF
>TRBV4-3|15|TRBJ2-3|TRBD2|-
TGCGCCAGCAGCCAAGACGGGACTAGCGGGTATACGCAGTATTTT
CASSQDGTSGYTQYF
>TRBV5-1|16|TRBJ2-1|TRBD1|once
TGCGCCAGCAGCCCGAGTCCCGGGACAGGGGTGGATGAGCAGTTCTTC
CASSPSPGTGVDEQFF
>TRBV2|13|TRBJ1-1|-|-
TGTGCCAGCAGACGACACCCGAACACTGAAGCTTTCTTT
CASRRHPNTEAFF
>TRBV4-2|17|TRBJ2-7|-|many
TGTGCCAGCAGCCAAGAGGGGCCGACAGAGCCCACCTACGAGCAGTACTTC
CASSQEGPTEPTYEQYF
>TRBV28|12|TRBJ2-5|-|-
TGTGCCAGCAGTTTGCCCCAAGAGACCCAGTACTTC
CASSLPQETQYF